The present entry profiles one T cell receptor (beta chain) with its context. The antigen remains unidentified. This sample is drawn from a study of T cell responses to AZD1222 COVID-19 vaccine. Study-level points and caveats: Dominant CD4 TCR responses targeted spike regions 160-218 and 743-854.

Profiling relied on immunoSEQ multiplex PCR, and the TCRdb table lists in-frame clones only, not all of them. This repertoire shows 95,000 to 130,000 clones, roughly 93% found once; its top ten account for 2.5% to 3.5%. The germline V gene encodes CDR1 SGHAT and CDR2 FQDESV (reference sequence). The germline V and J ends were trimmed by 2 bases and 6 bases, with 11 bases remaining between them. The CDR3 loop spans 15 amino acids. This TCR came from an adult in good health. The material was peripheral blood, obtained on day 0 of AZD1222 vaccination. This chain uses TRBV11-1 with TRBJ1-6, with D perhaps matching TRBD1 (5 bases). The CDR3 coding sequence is TGTGCCAGCAGCTTAAAGTGGGACTCTAATTCACCCCTCCACTTT. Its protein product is CASSLKWDSNSPLHF.